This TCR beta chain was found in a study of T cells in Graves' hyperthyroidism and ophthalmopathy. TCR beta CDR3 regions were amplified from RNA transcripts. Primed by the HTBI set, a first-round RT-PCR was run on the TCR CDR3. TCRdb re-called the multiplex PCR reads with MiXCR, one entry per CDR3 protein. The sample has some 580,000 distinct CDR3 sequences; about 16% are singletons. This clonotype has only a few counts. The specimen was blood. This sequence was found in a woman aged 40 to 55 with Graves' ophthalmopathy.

The DNA of the CDR3 is TGCGCCAGCAGCCAGTCCAGGGTAGGAGAGACCCAGTACTTC. This translates into CASSQSRVGETQYF. V usage is TRBV4-1 and J usage is TRBJ2-5, with D perhaps matching TRBD1 (5 bases). The CDR3 length is 14 residues. In germline, CDR1 is MGHRA, CDR2 YSYEKL. V lost 3 bases and J lost 4, with 12 bases in between.